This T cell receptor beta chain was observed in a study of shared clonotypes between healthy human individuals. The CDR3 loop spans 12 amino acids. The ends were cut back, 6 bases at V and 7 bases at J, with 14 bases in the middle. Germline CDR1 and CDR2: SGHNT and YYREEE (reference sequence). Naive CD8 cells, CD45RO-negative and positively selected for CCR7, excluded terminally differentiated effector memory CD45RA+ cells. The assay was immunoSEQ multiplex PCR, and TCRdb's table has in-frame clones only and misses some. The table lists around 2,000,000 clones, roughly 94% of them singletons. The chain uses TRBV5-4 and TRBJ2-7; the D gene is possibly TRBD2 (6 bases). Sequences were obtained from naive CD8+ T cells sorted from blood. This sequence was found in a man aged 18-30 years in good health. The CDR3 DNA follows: TGTGCCAGCACCAACTCGGAGGGTGAGCAGTACTTC. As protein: CASTNSEGEQYF.